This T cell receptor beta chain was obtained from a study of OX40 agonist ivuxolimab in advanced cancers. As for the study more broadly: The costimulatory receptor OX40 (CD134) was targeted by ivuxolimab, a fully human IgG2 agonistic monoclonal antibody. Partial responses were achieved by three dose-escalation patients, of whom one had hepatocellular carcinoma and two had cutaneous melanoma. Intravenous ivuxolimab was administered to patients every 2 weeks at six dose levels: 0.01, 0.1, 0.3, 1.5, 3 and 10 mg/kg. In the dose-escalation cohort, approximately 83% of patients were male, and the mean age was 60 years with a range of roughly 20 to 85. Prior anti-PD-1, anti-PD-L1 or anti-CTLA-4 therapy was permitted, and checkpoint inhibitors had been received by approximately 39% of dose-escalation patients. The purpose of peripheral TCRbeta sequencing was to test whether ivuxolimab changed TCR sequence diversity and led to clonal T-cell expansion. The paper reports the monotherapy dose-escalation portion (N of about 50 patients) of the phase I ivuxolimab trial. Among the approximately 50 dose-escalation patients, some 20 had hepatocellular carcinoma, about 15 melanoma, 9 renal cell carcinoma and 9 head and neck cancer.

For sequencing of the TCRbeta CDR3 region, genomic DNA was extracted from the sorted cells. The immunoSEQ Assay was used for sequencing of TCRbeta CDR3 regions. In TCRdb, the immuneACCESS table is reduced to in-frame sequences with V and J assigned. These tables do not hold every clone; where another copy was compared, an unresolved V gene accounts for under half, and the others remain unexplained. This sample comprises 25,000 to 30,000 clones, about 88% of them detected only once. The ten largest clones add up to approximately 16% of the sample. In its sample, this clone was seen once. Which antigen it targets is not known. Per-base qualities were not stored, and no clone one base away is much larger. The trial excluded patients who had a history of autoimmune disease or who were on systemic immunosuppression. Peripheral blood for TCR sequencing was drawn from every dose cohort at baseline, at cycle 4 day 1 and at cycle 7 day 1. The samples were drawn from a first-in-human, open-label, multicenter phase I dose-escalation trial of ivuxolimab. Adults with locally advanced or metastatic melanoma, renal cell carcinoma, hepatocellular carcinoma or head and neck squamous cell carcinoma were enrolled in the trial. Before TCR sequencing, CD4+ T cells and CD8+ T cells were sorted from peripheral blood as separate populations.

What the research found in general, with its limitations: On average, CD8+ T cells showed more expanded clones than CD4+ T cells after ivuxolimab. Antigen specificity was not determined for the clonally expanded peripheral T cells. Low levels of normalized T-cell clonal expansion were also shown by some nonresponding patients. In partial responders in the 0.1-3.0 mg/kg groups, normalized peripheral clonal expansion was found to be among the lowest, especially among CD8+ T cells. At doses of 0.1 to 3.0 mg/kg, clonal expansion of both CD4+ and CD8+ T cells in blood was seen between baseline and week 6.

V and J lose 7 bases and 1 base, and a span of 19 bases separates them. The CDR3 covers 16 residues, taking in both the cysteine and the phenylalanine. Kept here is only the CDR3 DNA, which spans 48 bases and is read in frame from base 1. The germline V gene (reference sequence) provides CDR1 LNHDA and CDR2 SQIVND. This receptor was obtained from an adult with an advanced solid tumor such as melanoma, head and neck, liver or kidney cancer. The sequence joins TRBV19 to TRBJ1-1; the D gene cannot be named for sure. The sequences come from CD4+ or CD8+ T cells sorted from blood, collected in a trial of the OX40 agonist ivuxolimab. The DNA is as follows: TGTGCCAGTACCAAATGGGGAGGGTTAGGGAACACTGAAGCTTTCTTT. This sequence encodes CASTKWGGLGNTEAFF.